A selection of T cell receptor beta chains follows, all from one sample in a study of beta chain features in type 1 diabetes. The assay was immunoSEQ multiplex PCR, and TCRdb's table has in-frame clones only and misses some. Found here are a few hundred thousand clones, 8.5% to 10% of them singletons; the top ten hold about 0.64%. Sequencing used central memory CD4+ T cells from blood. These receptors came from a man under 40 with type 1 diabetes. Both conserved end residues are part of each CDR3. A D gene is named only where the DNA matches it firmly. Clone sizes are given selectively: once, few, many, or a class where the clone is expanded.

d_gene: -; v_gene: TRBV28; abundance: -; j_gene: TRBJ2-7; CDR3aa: CASSSTTSYEQYF; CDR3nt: TGTGCCAGCAGTTCTACTACCTCCTACGAGCAGTACTTC
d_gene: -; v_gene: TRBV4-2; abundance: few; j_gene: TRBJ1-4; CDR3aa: CASSRGGATNEKLFF; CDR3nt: TGTGCCAGCAGCCGTGGGGGGGCAACTAATGAAAAACTGTTTTTT
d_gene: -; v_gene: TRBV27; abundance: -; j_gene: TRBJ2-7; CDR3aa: CASSFRRSPSYEQYF; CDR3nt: TGTGCCAGCAGTTTTAGGCGGTCGCCCTCCTACGAGCAGTACTTC
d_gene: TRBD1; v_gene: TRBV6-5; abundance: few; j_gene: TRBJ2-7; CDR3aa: CASSRDRIYEQYF; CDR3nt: TGTGCCAGCAGTCGGGACAGAATCTACGAGCAGTACTTC
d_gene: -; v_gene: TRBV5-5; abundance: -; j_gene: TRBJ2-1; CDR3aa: CASSVGDIYNEQFF; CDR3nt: TGTGCCAGCAGCGTAGGGGACATTTACAATGAGCAGTTCTTC
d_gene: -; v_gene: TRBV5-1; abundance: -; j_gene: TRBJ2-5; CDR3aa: CASSLDPRNQETQYF; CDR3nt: TGCGCCAGCAGCTTGGATCCGCGCAACCAAGAGACCCAGTACTTC
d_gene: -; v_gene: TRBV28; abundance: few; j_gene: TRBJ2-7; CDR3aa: CASNEQEAEQYF; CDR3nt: TGTGCCAGCAACGAACAGGAGGCCGAGCAGTACTTC
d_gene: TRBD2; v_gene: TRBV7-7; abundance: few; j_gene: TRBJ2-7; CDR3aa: CASSSGTSGTGEQYF; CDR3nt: TGTGCTAGCAGCTCCGGGACTAGCGGGACTGGCGAGCAGTACTTC
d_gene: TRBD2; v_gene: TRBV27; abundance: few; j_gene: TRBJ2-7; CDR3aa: CASRRRTSGAYEQYF; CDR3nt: TGTGCCAGCAGGCGACGGACTAGCGGTGCCTACGAGCAGTACTTC
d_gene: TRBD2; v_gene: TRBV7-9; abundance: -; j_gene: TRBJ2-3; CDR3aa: CASSPLASGSPDTQYF; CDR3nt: TGTGCCAGCAGCCCCCTGGCTAGCGGGAGTCCAGATACGCAGTATTTT
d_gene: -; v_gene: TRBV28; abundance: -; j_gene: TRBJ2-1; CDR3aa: CASSLLGITYNEQFF; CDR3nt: TGTGCCAGCAGTTTACTAGGGATTACCTACAATGAGCAGTTCTTC
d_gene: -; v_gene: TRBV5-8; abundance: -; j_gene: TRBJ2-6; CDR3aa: CASSQGYRSSGANVLTF; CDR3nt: TGTGCCAGCAGCCAGGGTTATAGGAGCTCTGGGGCCAACGTCCTGACTTTC
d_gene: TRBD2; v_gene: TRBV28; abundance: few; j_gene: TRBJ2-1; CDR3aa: CASTSSASGGYNEQFF; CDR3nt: TGTGCCAGCACCTCATCCGCTAGCGGGGGATACAATGAGCAGTTCTTC
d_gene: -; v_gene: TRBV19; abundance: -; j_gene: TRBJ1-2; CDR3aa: CASSYDSFYGYTF; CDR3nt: TGTGCCAGTAGTTATGACAGTTTCTATGGCTACACCTTC
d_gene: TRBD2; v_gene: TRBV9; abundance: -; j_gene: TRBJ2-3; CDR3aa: CASSVASGRALTDMQYF; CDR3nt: TGTGCCAGCAGCGTAGCTAGCGGGAGGGCCTTGACAGATATGCAGTATTTT
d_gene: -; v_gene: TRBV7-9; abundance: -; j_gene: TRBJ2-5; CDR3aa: CASRRPPQETQYF; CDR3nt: TGTGCCAGCAGGCGGCCTCCTCAAGAGACCCAGTACTTC
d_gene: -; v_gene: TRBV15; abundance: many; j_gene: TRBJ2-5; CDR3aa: CATSREPKRETQYF; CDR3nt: TGTGCCACCAGCAGAGAACCCAAGCGGGAGACCCAGTACTTC
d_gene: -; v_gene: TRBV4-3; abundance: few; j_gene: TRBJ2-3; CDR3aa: CASSRSPIPGNTDTQYF; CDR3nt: TGCGCCAGCAGCCGCTCACCCATTCCGGGAAACACAGATACGCAGTATTTT
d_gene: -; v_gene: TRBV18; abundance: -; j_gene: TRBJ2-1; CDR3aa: CASSPRPPEQFF; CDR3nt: TGTGCCAGCTCACCCAGACCCCCTGAGCAGTTCTTC
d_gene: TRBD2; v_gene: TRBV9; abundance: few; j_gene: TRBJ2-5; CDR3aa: CASSTRDYHAETQYF; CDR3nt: TGTGCCAGCAGCACGCGGGACTATCATGCTGAGACCCAGTACTTC
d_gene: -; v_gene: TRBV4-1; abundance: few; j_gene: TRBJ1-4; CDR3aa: CASSQDPPGQLINEKLFF; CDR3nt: TGCGCCAGCAGCCAAGATCCCCCGGGACAACTCATAAATGAAAAACTGTTTTTT
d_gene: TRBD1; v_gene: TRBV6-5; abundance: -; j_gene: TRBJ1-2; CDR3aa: CASSYSGTATNYGYTF; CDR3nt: TGTGCCAGCAGTTACTCGGGGACAGCTACGAACTATGGCTACACCTTC
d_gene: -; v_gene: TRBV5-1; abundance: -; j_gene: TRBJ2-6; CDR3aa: CASRLDHSGANVLTF; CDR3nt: TGCGCCAGCAGATTAGATCACTCTGGGGCCAACGTCCTGACTTTC
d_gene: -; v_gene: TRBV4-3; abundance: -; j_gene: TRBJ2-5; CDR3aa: CASSQGAYLDGYETQYF; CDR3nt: TGCGCCAGCAGCCAAGGGGCCTACCTCGACGGGTACGAGACCCAGTACTTC
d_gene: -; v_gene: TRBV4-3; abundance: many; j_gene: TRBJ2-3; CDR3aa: CASSQLALSTDTQYF; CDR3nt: TGCGCCAGCAGCCAACTAGCTCTCTCAACAGATACGCAGTATTTT
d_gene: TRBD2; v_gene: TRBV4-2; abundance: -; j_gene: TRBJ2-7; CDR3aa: CASSPQGGLGGEQYF; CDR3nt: TGTGCCAGCAGCCCCCAGGGAGGGCTGGGGGGCGAGCAGTACTTC
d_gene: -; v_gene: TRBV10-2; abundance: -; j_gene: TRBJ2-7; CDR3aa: CASMLGPRSEQYF; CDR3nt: TGCGCCAGCATGCTGGGCCCTAGAAGCGAGCAGTACTTC
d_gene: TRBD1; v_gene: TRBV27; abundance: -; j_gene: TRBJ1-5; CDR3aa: CASMPAGGVNQPQHF; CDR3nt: TGTGCCAGCATGCCGGCAGGGGGGGTGAATCAGCCCCAGCATTTT
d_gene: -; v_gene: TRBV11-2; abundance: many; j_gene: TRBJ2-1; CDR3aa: CASSLVGREQFF; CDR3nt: TGTGCCAGCAGCTTAGTGGGCCGTGAGCAGTTCTTC
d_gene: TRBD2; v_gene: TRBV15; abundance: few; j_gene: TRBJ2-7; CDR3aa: CATSRDRSGRNYEQYF; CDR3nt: TGTGCCACCAGCAGAGATCGTAGCGGGAGGAACTACGAGCAGTACTTC
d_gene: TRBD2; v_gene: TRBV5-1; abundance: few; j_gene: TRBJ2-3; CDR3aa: CASSWTSGSTGTDTQYF; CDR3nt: TGCGCCAGCAGCTGGACTAGCGGGAGTACAGGCACAGATACGCAGTATTTT
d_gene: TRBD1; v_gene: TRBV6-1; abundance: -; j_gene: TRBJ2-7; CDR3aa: CASRIQGEGTYEQYF; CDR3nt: TGTGCCAGCAGGATACAGGGGGAAGGGACCTACGAGCAGTACTTC
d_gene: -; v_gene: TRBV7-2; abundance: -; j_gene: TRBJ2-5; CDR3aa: CASSPGLVQETQYF; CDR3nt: TGTGCCAGCAGCCCAGGACTGGTACAAGAGACCCAGTACTTC
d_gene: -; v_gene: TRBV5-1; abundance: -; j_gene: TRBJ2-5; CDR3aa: CASSAGSGETQYF; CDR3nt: TGCGCCAGCAGCGCGGGAAGTGGTGAGACCCAGTACTTC
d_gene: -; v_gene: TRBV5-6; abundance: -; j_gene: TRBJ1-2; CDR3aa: CASSLGQGGSFGYTF; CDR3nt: TGTGCCAGCAGCTTGGGCCAGGGAGGATCCTTCGGCTACACCTTC
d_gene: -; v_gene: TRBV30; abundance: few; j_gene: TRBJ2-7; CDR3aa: CAWSTLYEQYF; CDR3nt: TGTGCCTGGAGTACCTTATACGAGCAGTACTTC
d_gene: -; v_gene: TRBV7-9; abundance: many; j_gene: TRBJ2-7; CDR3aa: CASSVPRTEQYF; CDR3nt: TGTGCCAGCAGCGTCCCCCGCACCGAGCAGTACTTC
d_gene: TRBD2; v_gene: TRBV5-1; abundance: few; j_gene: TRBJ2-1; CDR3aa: CASSGALSGSIDEQFF; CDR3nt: TGCGCCAGCAGCGGGGCCCTTAGCGGGAGCATAGATGAGCAGTTCTTC
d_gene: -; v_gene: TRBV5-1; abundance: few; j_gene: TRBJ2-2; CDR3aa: CASSLVGRNTGELFF; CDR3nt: TGCGCCAGCAGCTTGGTTGGACGAAACACCGGGGAGCTGTTTTTT
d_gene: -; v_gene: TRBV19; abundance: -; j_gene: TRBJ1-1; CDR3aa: CASAQGQGRTEAFF; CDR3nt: TGTGCCAGTGCTCAGGGGCAGGGGCGCACTGAAGCTTTCTTT
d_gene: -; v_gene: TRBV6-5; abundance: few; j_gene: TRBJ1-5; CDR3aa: CASSFSQSGSQPQHF; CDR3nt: TGTGCCAGCAGTTTCAGTCAGTCAGGGAGTCAGCCCCAGCATTTT
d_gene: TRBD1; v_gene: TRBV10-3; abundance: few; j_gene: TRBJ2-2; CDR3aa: CAISAHTGGRTGELFF; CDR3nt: TGTGCCATCAGTGCTCATACAGGGGGACGGACCGGGGAGCTGTTTTTT
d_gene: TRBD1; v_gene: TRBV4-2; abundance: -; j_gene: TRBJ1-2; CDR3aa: CASSPGTGFRYGYTF; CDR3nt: TGTGCCAGCAGCCCCGGGACAGGATTTCGTTATGGCTACACCTTC
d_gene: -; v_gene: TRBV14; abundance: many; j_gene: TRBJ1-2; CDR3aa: CASSRGHPNNYGYTF; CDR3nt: TGTGCCAGCAGCCGCGGACATCCTAACAACTATGGCTACACCTTC
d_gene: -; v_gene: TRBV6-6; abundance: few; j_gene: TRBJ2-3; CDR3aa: CASRRQDSTDTQYF; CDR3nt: TGTGCCAGCAGACGACAGGATAGCACAGATACGCAGTATTTT
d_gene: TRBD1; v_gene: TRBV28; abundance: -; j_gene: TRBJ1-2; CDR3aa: CASPEGQRVKRYGYTF; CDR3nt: TGTGCCAGTCCAGAGGGACAGAGGGTGAAACGGTATGGCTACACCTTC
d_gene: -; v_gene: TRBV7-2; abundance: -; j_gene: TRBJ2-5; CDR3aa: CASSLRQGGGETQYF; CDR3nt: TGTGCCAGCAGCTTACGGCAGGGGGGTGGAGAGACCCAGTACTTC